This T cell receptor beta chain was sequenced during a study of Ad26.COV2.S vaccination and SARS-CoV-2 variants. Study findings and constraints: TCR breadth and depth estimates may have understated total T cell responses. Recipients given vaccine exceeded placebo recipients in spike-specific TCR breadth.

TCRdb keeps only in-frame clones here, not all; method: immunoSEQ multiplex PCR. The sample has 450,000 to 550,000 clones, roughly 89% seen once. Concerning this clone: What it binds is not known.

Treatment indicated: 15 to 20 received Ad26.COV2.S at low or high dose, single or two shots; 5 received placebo; per-sample allocation not given. Sampling occurred on day 63 after the first vaccine or placebo injection. Vaccination used an Ad26 vector expressing Wuhan-strain SARS-CoV-2 spike. With V trimmed by 2 bases and J by 0 bases, 7 bases remained unmatched. The CDR3 extends over 16 amino acids. From germline, CDR1 is GTSNPN and CDR2 SVGIG (reference sequence). The V and J genes are TRBV30 and TRBJ1-5; 7 bases match TRBD1. The input for sequencing was peripheral blood, taken in a trial of Ad26.COV2.S vaccine versus placebo. The receptor comes from a person between 18 and 60 years old who received the Ad26.COV2.S COVID-19 vaccine or a placebo. The CDR3, as DNA: TGTGCCTGGAGTCGATCGACAGGGAGTAGCAATCAGCCCCAGCATTTT. Translating it yields CAWSRSTGSSNQPQHF.